The text below deals with one TCR beta chain. The antigen remains undetermined. The data belong to a study of cytomegalovirus exposure and HLA in healthy donors. Background on the study: A later analysis reported the same platform for the 90 to 150 validation repertoires and the 666 first-cohort repertoires. Study outcomes and limitations: Diagnosis of cytomegalovirus status made by the classifier reportedly showed high specificity and sensitivity.

Sequencing was performed with immunoSEQ multiplex PCR; in TCRdb, only in-frame clones are kept and a portion is missing. The sample contains fewer than 120,000 clones, 85% to 90% of which appear only once. The germline CDR1 and CDR2 sequences are MNHNY and SVGAGI (reference sequence). V gave up 0 bases and J gave up 10 bases; unmatched junction bases: 4. There are 16 residues in the CDR3. The clonotype comes from a woman aged 30 to 39 in good health and CMV-seropositive. The sequenced sample consisted of PBMCs. This sequence joins TRBV6-6 and TRBJ2-1; 15 positions agree with TRBD2. The CDR3 here is CASSYSGLAGGGEQFF. Here the CDR3 DNA reads TGTGCCAGCAGTTACTCCGGACTAGCGGGAGGGGGCGAGCAGTTCTTC.